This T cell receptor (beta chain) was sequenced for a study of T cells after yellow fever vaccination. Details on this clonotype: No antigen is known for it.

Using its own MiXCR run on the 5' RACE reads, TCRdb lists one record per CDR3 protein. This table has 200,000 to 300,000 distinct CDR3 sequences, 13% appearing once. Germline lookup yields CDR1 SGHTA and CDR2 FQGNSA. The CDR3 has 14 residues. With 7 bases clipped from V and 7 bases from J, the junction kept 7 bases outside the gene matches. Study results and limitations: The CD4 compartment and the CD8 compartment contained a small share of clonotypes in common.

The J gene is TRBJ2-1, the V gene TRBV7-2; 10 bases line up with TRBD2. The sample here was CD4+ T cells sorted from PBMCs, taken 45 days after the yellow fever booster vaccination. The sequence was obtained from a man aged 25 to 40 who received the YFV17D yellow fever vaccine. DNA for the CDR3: TGTGCCAGCACCCCGGGACTAGCGTCGAATGAGCAGTTCTTC. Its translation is CASTPGLASNEQFF.